This passage covers 17 T cell receptor beta chains from one sample sequenced in a study of cytomegalovirus exposure and HLA in healthy donors. PCR amplification relied on 60 Vbeta primers (plus 13 Jbeta primers). Here immunoSEQ multiplex PCR was the method, and the copy in TCRdb shows in-frame clones only, minus some. Altogether 95,000 to 100,000 clones are present, 76% being singletons, with the ten largest covering around 4%. Sequencing was done on a sample of PBMCs. These receptors were collected from a man aged 40-50 years in good health and CMV-seronegative.

This clone was found a few times. V and J are TRBV9 and TRBJ1-3, with 8 bases fitting TRBD1. The CDR3 is 16 amino acids. V lost 4 bases, J lost 4 bases, and 10 bases stayed unmatched. Germline V lookup: CDR1 SGDLS, CDR2 YYNGEE. Here the CDR3 DNA reads TGTGCCAGCAGCCCCCGACAGGGGAACTCCGGAAACACCATATATTTT. It translates to CASSPRQGNSGNTIYF.

V and J are TRBV7-8 and TRBJ1-3; D gene uncertain. CDR1 SGHVS and CDR2 FQNEAQ come from the germline V gene. The length of the CDR3 is 15 residues. Trimming pared 6 bases from V and 0 bases from J, leaving 12 bases between. The CDR3 DNA reads TGTGCCAGCAGACTGTCCGGGTCCTCTGGAAACACCATATATTTT. Translating it yields CASRLSGSSGNTIYF. The variable domain in full, with the rest retrieved from reference TRBV7-8 and TRBJ1-3, is GAGVSQSPRYKVAKRGQDVALRCDPISGHVSLFWYQQALGQGPEFLTYFQNEAQLDKSGLPSDRFFAERPEGSVSTLKIQRTQQEDSAVYLCASRLSGSSGNTIYFGEGSWLTVV.

CDR3 sequence reads: CSALGQSTDTQYF. The DNA for the CDR3 is TGCAGCGCCCTGGGACAAAGCACAGATACGCAGTATTTT. J is TRBJ2-3 and V is TRBV29-1; possibly TRBD1 for D (6 bases). V was trimmed by 7 bases and J by 0 bases, leaving 11 bases between them. Germline V gives CDR1 SQVTM, CDR2 ANQGSEA. The CDR3 extends over 13 amino acids.

The chain combines TRBV18 with TRBJ1-2, with D possibly TRBD1 on 5 matching bases. The CDR3 sequence is 15 residues long. Germline values: CDR1 KGHSH, CDR2 LQKENI. Trimming left V 3 bases short and J 7 bases short, with 18 bases between. The CDR3 here is CASSPGGTAGGGYTF. The CDR3, as DNA: TGTGCCAGCTCACCGGGGGGGACTGCCGGAGGTGGCTACACCTTC.

This clone was counted only a few times. V usage is TRBV5-8 and J usage is TRBJ2-2; 7 nucleotides agree with TRBD1. After removal of 5 bases from V and 6 bases from J, the junction contained 19 bases not matched to a gene. From germline, CDR1 is SGHTS and CDR2 YDEGEE. CDR3 length: 18 amino acids. The CDR3 here is CASSFRKFGTALSGELFF. CDR3 nucleotide sequence: TGTGCCAGCAGTTTTCGGAAATTCGGGACAGCTCTTTCCGGGGAGCTGTTTTTT.

The chain has TRBV11-2 and TRBJ2-7; 11 bases map to TRBD2. Germline loops: CDR1 SGHAT, CDR2 FQNNGV. The CDR3 consists of 15 residues. CDR3: CASSSAGLAGYGQYV. CDR3 bases: TGTGCCAGCAGCTCTGCCGGACTAGCGGGTTACGGGCAGTACGTC.

V gene TRBV27 combines with J gene TRBJ2-5; perhaps TRBD2 as D (5 bases). The CDR3 runs 15 residues. Germline CDR1 MNHEY, CDR2 SMNVEV (reference sequence). Trimming removed 6 bases at V and 0 bases at J, with 14 bases between. DNA of the CDR3: TGTGCCAGCAGCCCCCGCCGCGGGCACCAAGAGACCCAGTACTTC. Translation gives CASSPRRGHQETQYF.

This rearrangement joins TRBV7-9 to TRBJ2-5; 8 bases are a match to TRBD1. TRBJ2-7 explains the end of the DNA better; the J call may be wrong. Looked up from germline, CDR1 is SEHNR and CDR2 is FQNEAQ (reference sequence). The CDR3 spans 15 residues. The DNA of the CDR3 is TGTGCCAGCAGCTTAGACGGACAGGGATCCTACGAGCAGTACTTC. This sequence encodes CASSLDGQGSYEQYF.

The count of this clone is one. The chain employs TRBV2 and TRBJ2-3, with D perhaps TRBD1 (6 bases). CDR3 length: 14 amino acids. The ends were cut back, 4 bases at V and 5 bases at J, with 13 bases in the middle. Germline values: CDR1 SNHLY, CDR2 FYNNEI. The CDR3 DNA follows: TGTGCCAGCAGTGGCCAGGGGCAGGGAGATACGCAGTATTTT. This sequence encodes CASSGQGQGDTQYF.

This rearrangement joins TRBV4-3 to TRBJ2-3, with 8 nucleotides matching TRBD2. V was pared by 2 bases and J by 2 bases, with 6 bases of the junction left unmatched. The CDR3 loop spans 16 amino acids. Looked up from germline, CDR1 is LGHNA and CDR2 is YSLEER. The CDR3 nucleotides read TGCGCCAGCAGCCAATTGGCGGGGGGATTCACAGATACGCAGTATTTT. As protein: CASSQLAGGFTDTQYF.

The chain carries TRBV18 and TRBJ1-5; no definite D call. Germline V gives CDR1 KGHSH, CDR2 LQKENI. The V end was cut by 2 bases, the J end by 0 bases, with 8 bases between. This CDR3 spans 15 amino acids. CDR3 sequence (DNA): TGTGCCAGCTCACCAGGGAGGGCTAGCAATCAGCCCCAGCATTTT. Translation: CASSPGRASNQPQHF.

The chain is built from TRBV6-1 and TRBJ2-7; D unclear. This CDR3 is built from 12 residues. Trimming pared 6 bases from V and 2 bases from J, leaving 8 bases between. CDR1 is MNHNS and CDR2 is SASEGT in the germline V gene. In DNA form, the CDR3 reads TGTGCCAGCAGGGAGTTTCCCTACGAGCAGTACGTC. Protein product: CASREFPYEQYV.

This rearrangement joins TRBV6-6 to TRBJ1-6, with a tentative D call TRBD1 (5 bases). Trimming cost V 6 bases and J 8 bases, with 14 bases left between them. This CDR3 spans 14 amino acids. Per the germline V gene, CDR1 is MNHNY and CDR2 is SVGAGI (reference sequence). The DNA for the CDR3 is TGTGCCAGCAGCCCCAGGGCGTCGGATTCACCCCTCCACTTT. It encodes CASSPRASDSPLHF.

The genes are TRBV6-4 and TRBJ2-2; D gene uncertain. V was clipped by 4 bases and J by 7 bases, with 13 bases between them. The CDR3 spans 14 residues. Germline V gives CDR1 MRHNA, CDR2 SNTAGT. CDR3 in amino acids: CASSATTRVGELFF. CDR3 in DNA: TGTGCCAGCAGTGCAACGACTCGGGTCGGGGAGCTGTTTTTT.

This clone was recorded only once. The V gene is TRBV2, the J gene TRBJ1-5, with 9 nucleotides matching TRBD1. The CDR3 loop spans 13 amino acids. Germline loops: CDR1 SNHLY, CDR2 FYNNEI. The V segment lost 7 bases and the J segment 4 bases; nucleotides outside the gene matches: 2. The CDR3 region is CASNDRGNQPQHF. For the CDR3, the DNA is TGTGCCAGCAATGACAGGGGGAATCAGCCCCAGCATTTT.

This chain links TRBV7-9 with TRBJ2-5; D is unresolved. The CDR3 consists of 12 residues. Germline CDR1 SEHNR, CDR2 FQNEAQ (reference sequence). The V end was cut by 4 bases, the J end by 5 bases, with 8 bases between. In nucleotides, the CDR3 is TGTGCCAGCAGCTCTTATATGGAGACCCAGTACTTC. It translates to CASSSYMETQYF. The variable domain in full, completed from reference TRBV7-9 and TRBJ2-5, reads DTGVSQNPRHKITKRGQNVTFRCDPISEHNRLYWYRQTLGQGPEFLTYFQNEAQLEKSRLLSDRFSAERPKGSFSTLEIQRTEQGDSAMYLCASSSYMETQYFGPGTRLLVL.

The V gene is TRBV11-2, the J gene TRBJ1-1; D is unresolved. Trimming cost V 2 bases and J 8 bases, with 9 bases left between them. The germline V gene encodes CDR1 SGHAT and CDR2 FQNNGV. The length of the CDR3 is 12 residues. In DNA form, the CDR3 reads TGTGCCAGCAGCTTACAACGGAGAGAAGCTTTCTTT. This gives the protein CASSLQRREAFF.